Shown below are 31 T cell receptor beta chains from a single sample sequenced in a study of cytomegalovirus exposure and HLA in healthy donors. PCR employed 60 Vbeta and 13 Jbeta primers. Data came from immunoSEQ multiplex PCR; TCRdb stores just in-frame clones and leaves some out. The data hold roughly 140,000 clones, with around 76% observed a single time. The sequenced sample consisted of PBMCs. Receptor source: a young man in good health and CMV-seronegative.

The chain is built from TRBV4-1 and TRBJ1-2; D uncertain. This CDR3 contains 17 residues. Trimming removed 3 bases at V and 2 bases at J, with 19 bases between. The V gene's germline CDR1 is MGHRA and CDR2 YSYEKL. The DNA for the CDR3 is TGCGCCAGCAGCCAGAGCACTTCGGCTAGCCGGAACTATGGCTACACCTTC. Its translation: CASSQSTSASRNYGYTF.

The chain couples TRBV6-5 to TRBJ2-1; TRBD2 might be the D (5 bases). Germline V gene data show CDR1 as MNHEY and CDR2 as SVGAGI. The CDR3 extends over 13 amino acids. V lost 0 bases to trimming and J lost 7 bases, with 7 bases between them. CDR3 in amino acids: CASSYSRVNEQFF. CDR3 in DNA: TGTGCCAGCAGTTACTCGAGGGTTAATGAGCAGTTCTTC.

This chain connects TRBV5-5 to TRBJ2-5; 9 bases are a match to TRBD2. Losses at the gene ends were 4 bases for V and 5 bases for J; bases not matched to a gene: 12. Germline V gene sequence: CDR1 SGHKS, CDR2 YYEKEE (reference sequence). The CDR3 covers 16 residues. DNA for the CDR3: TGTGCCAGCAGCCATAACCCAGCGGGAGGAGGGGAGACCCAGTACTTC. Its protein product is CASSHNPAGGGETQYF.

This chain joins TRBV6-6 and TRBJ2-1; perhaps TRBD2 as D (7 bases). The V end was cut by 8 bases, the J end by 9 bases, with 20 bases between. The CDR3 runs 14 residues. CDR1 is MNHNY, CDR2 SVGAGI, per germline (reference sequence). The CDR3 sequence: CASGPTLRGGEQFF. The CDR3 DNA is TGTGCCAGCGGCCCTACCTTGAGGGGGGGTGAGCAGTTCTTC.

The V gene is TRBV7-9, the J gene TRBJ1-1; no reliable D call. Germline CDR1 SEHNR, CDR2 FQNEAQ (reference sequence). V lost 3 bases, J lost 4 bases, and 12 bases lay in between. The CDR3 has 14 amino acids. CDR3 sequence (DNA): TGTGCCAGCAGCTTTGCGGCCACGATCACTGAAGCTTTCTTT. Translating it yields CASSFAATITEAFF.

The chain uses TRBV5-1 and TRBJ1-1, with unresolved D. CDR1 SGHRS and CDR2 YFSETQ come from the germline V gene. This CDR3 region has 12 residues. Deletions cut 2 bases from V and 8 bases from J, with 10 bases between. The CDR3 DNA is TGCGCCAGCAGCTTCGGAGGGATGGAAGCTTTCTTT. As protein: CASSFGGMEAFF.

This clone has only one observation. V is TRBV18 and J is TRBJ2-7; tentative D call: TRBD2 (6 bases). In germline, CDR1 is KGHSH, CDR2 LQKENI. Trimming removed 3 bases at V and 5 bases at J, with 8 bases between. The CDR3 runs to 12 residues. The chain's CDR3 is CASSPPGDEQYF. Here the CDR3 DNA reads TGTGCCAGCTCACCCCCGGGGGACGAGCAGTACTTC.

This chain connects TRBV27 to TRBJ2-7; 7 nucleotides line up with TRBD2. CDR3 length: 16 residues. CDR1 MNHEY and CDR2 SMNVEV come from the germline V gene (reference sequence). V shed 0 bases, J shed 4 bases, and the junction held 9 bases outside the gene matches. In DNA form, the CDR3 reads TGTGCCAGCAGTTTATCCAGCGGGGCAGTGGGGTACGAGCAGTACTTC. Residues: CASSLSSGAVGYEQYF.

This chain connects TRBV20-1 to TRBJ1-1; D is unclear. CDR1 and CDR2 (germline): DFQATT, SNEGSKA (reference sequence). The V gene lost 1 base and the J gene lost 11 bases, with 11 bases spanning the gap. The length of the CDR3 is 11 residues. This CDR3 is CSARVGGWAFF. As DNA, the CDR3 is TGCAGTGCTAGAGTGGGCGGGTGGGCTTTCTTT.

This clone was observed a few times. The V gene is TRBV4-1, the J gene TRBJ2-3; 7 nucleotides match TRBD1. Germline V gene data show CDR1 as MGHRA and CDR2 as YSYEKL. The CDR3 loop spans 17 amino acids. Trimming took 4 bases from V and 4 from J; bases not matched to a gene: 14. The CDR3 DNA reads as TGCGCCAGCAGCCGCCGCGGACAGGCCCTCGCGCCAGATACGCAGTATTTT. Encoded protein: CASSRRGQALAPDTQYF.

The V call is TRBV28, the J call TRBJ2-1; D is possibly TRBD2 (6 bases). The germline CDR1 and CDR2 sequences are MDHEN and SYDVKM. The CDR3 is 16 amino acids. V was cut by 6 bases and J by 2 bases, with 17 bases left in between. The DNA of the CDR3 is TGTGCCAGCAGCGGGTGGGGGGACGGCGCCTACAATGAGCAGTTCTTC. Translating it yields CASSGWGDGAYNEQFF.

V is TRBV18 and J is TRBJ2-7; no clear D gene. Germline CDR1 reads KGHSH; CDR2 reads LQKENI. The CDR3 runs to 12 residues. The ends were cut back, 6 bases at V and 3 bases at J, with 9 bases in the middle. This CDR3 reads CASSSEVYEQYF. CDR3 DNA: TGTGCCAGCTCCTCCGAGGTCTACGAGCAGTACTTC. Full variable domain (missing parts from reference TRBV18 and TRBJ2-7): NAGVMQNPRHLVRRRGQEARLRCSPMKGHSHVYWYRQLPEEGLKFMVYLQKENIIDESGMPKERFSAEFPKEGPSILRIQQVVRGDSAAYFCASSSEVYEQYFGPGTRLTVT.

The chain has TRBV29-1 and TRBJ2-2; tentative D call: TRBD1 (6 bases). Deletions cut 7 bases from V and 0 bases from J, with 15 bases between. Germline values: CDR1 SQVTM, CDR2 ANQGSEA. CDR3 length equals 15 residues. CDR3 residues: CSGGPGTTNTGELFF. The CDR3 DNA follows: TGCAGCGGGGGGCCCGGGACGACGAACACCGGGGAGCTGTTTTTT.

The chain links TRBV12-5 to TRBJ2-3, with 7 bases aligning to TRBD1. The germline gives CDR1 LGHNT, CDR2 FRNRAP. The CDR3 contains 14 residues. The junction had 9 bases not matched to a gene; V was cut back by 6 bases and J by 6 bases. The CDR3 DNA reads TGTGCTAGTGGAAGGGACAGCTCCCGGGATACGCAGTATTTT. This gives the protein CASGRDSSRDTQYF.

The chain carries TRBV28 and TRBJ1-2, with a possible D match to TRBD1 (5 bases). The CDR3 has 14 amino acids. Trimming cost V 2 bases and J 8 bases, with 15 bases left between them. The germline V gene encodes CDR1 MDHEN and CDR2 SYDVKM. The DNA of the CDR3 is TGTGCCAGCAGTTTAGGGGGGGGGATCGGAGGCTACACCTTC. This translates into CASSLGGGIGGYTF.

The genes are TRBV9 and TRBJ2-1; TRBD2 matches at 8 bases. The CDR3 runs to 16 residues. The germline gives CDR1 SGDLS, CDR2 YYNGEE. V dropped 0 bases and J dropped 6; count of bases not matched to a gene: 8. CDR3 sequence: CASSVALGGAGNEQFF. In DNA form, the CDR3 reads TGTGCCAGCAGCGTAGCTCTCGGGGGGGCGGGCAATGAGCAGTTCTTC.

The chain links TRBV5-4 to TRBJ2-5, with TRBD2 matching 12 bases. From germline, CDR1 is SGHNT and CDR2 YYREEE (reference sequence). This CDR3 is 16 amino acids long. With 2 bases clipped from V and 4 bases from J, the junction kept 6 bases outside the gene matches. The CDR3 region has the DNA TGTGCCAGCAGCTTTAGGGCTAGCGGGGGGGCAGAGACCCAGTACTTC. This sequence encodes CASSFRASGGAETQYF.

The V gene is TRBV7-3, the J gene TRBJ2-3; 9 bases are a match to TRBD1. The CDR3 contains 15 residues. Germline V gives CDR1 SGHTA, CDR2 FQGTGA. V lost 6 bases to trimming and J lost 6 bases; unmatched junction nucleotides: 10. The CDR3 spells CASSSLGTGFDTQYF. The CDR3 DNA reads as TGTGCCAGCAGTTCCCTCGGGACAGGGTTTGATACGCAGTATTTT.

The chain carries TRBV6-5 and TRBJ1-2; 8 nucleotides line up with TRBD1. The length of the CDR3 is 15 residues. From germline, CDR1 is MNHEY and CDR2 SVGAGI. Unmatched junction bases numbered 8, after V lost 4 bases and J lost 4 bases. CDR3 protein: CASSSGTGPVYGYTF. DNA of the CDR3: TGTGCCAGCAGTTCCGGGACAGGACCCGTCTATGGCTACACCTTC.

This clone was detected a few times. J is TRBJ2-3 and V is TRBV5-1; the D gene is possibly TRBD1 (6 bases). From germline, CDR1 is SGHRS and CDR2 YFSETQ. The germline V and J ends were trimmed by 1 base and 3 bases, with 12 bases remaining between them. The CDR3 runs 15 residues. The CDR3 bases are TGCGCCAGCAGCTTGTTGTCAGGGGCAACAGATACGCAGTATTTT. Amino acids: CASSLLSGATDTQYF.

In this sample, this clone turned up once. This chain uses TRBV7-6 with TRBJ2-2; TRBD2 agrees at 7 bases. J was trimmed by 1 base and V by 1 base; bases with no gene match: 6. Per germline, CDR1 SGHVS and CDR2 FNYEAQ. CDR3 size: 17 residues. The CDR3 loop reads CASSLDPASGNTGELFF. The DNA of the CDR3 is TGTGCCAGCAGCTTAGATCCTGCTAGCGGGAACACCGGGGAGCTGTTTTTT. Looking up the rest from reference TRBV7-6 and TRBJ2-2 gives the full variable domain: GAGVSQSPRYKVTKRGQDVALRCDPISGHVSLYWYRQALGQGPEFLTYFNYEAQQDKSGLPNDRFSAERPEGSISTLTIQRTEQRDSAMYRCASSLDPASGNTGELFFGEGSRLTVL.

This clone was observed a few times. This chain joins TRBV6-5 and TRBJ2-3; TRBD2 is a possible D gene (6 bases). Germline CDR1 reads MNHEY; CDR2 reads SVGAGI. Trimming shortened V by 8 bases and J by 0 bases, and 12 bases separated the two germline ends. The CDR3 runs 14 residues. In DNA, the CDR3 is TGTGCCAGCTCGCAGCGGGCTAGCACAGATACGCAGTATTTT. It is translated as CASSQRASTDTQYF.

The chain joins TRBV19 to TRBJ1-2; 7 nucleotides align to TRBD1. CDR1 is LNHDA, CDR2 SQIVND, per germline (reference sequence). With 0 bases clipped from V and 2 bases from J, the junction kept 6 bases outside the gene matches. The CDR3 runs 16 residues. CDR3 sequence: CASSIEATGLNYGYTF. Here the CDR3 DNA reads TGTGCCAGTAGTATAGAAGCGACAGGGCTCAACTATGGCTACACCTTC. Looking up the rest from reference TRBV19 and TRBJ1-2 gives the full variable domain: DGGITQSPKYLFRKEGQNVTLSCEQNLNHDAMYWYRQDPGQGLRLIYYSQIVNDFQKGDIAEGYSVSREKKESFPLTVTSAQKNPTAFYLCASSIEATGLNYGYTFGSGTRLTVV.

This chain connects TRBV27 to TRBJ2-1; 9 bases align to TRBD2. V lost 3 bases, J lost 9 bases, and 9 bases stayed unmatched. This CDR3 has 15 amino acids. The germline V gene has CDR1 MNHEY and CDR2 SMNVEV (reference sequence). In nucleotides, the CDR3 is TGTGCCAGCAGTTTGATTAGCGGGAGTCTCACTGAGCAGTTCTTC. It codes for CASSLISGSLTEQFF.

V is TRBV29-1 and J is TRBJ1-2; possibly TRBD1 for D (5 bases). This CDR3 is built from 15 residues. The V gene's germline CDR1 is SQVTM and CDR2 ANQGSEA. The V gene lost 1 base and the J gene lost 4 bases, with 16 bases spanning the gap. CDR3 sequence: CSVEVPQAGPYGYTF. In DNA form, the CDR3 reads TGCAGCGTTGAAGTTCCTCAAGCAGGGCCCTATGGCTACACCTTC.

On this clone itself: One junction end disagrees with the germline gene, perhaps due to a read error. The chain combines TRBV27 with TRBJ2-7; no firm D call. This CDR3 is 13 amino acids long. CDR1 and CDR2 (germline): MNHEY, SMNVEV (reference sequence). The CDR3, as DNA: TGTGCCAGCAGTGAGAGGATATCCTCCGAGCAGTACTTC. Translation gives CASSERISSEQYF.

The chain recombines TRBV21-1 with TRBJ2-7; no check of the table's D call, TRBD2, against the DNA was made. TRBV21-1 is a pseudogene. The CDR3 sequence is 16 residues long. This CDR3 reads CASSKASSGSWYEQYF. The CDR3 DNA reads TGTGCCAGCAGCAAAGCAAGTAGCGGGAGTTGGTACGAGCAGTACTTC.

The CDR3 protein is CASSQQGRGNTIYF. DNA of the CDR3: TGCGCCAGCAGCCAACAGGGTCGGGGAAACACCATATATTTT. The chain carries TRBV4-1 and TRBJ1-3, with D perhaps matching TRBD1 (5 bases). CDR3 size: 14 residues. Germline values: CDR1 MGHRA, CDR2 YSYEKL. V shed 2 bases and J shed 4 bases, with 9 bases lying between them.

The gene calls are TRBV7-2 and TRBJ2-3; 12 bases map to TRBD2. V shed 1 base, J shed 6 bases, and the junction held 5 bases outside the gene matches. CDR1 is SGHTA, CDR2 FQGNSA, per germline. The CDR3 extends over 16 amino acids. The CDR3 sequence is CASSLVGLAGSDTQYF. The DNA of the CDR3 is TGTGCCAGCAGCTTAGTTGGACTAGCGGGGTCCGATACGCAGTATTTT.

This chain uses TRBV7-8 with TRBJ1-3; D might be TRBD1 (5 bases). From germline, CDR1 is SGHVS and CDR2 FQNEAQ. This CDR3 contains 15 residues. V shed 2 bases and J shed 0 bases, with 8 bases lying between them. This CDR3 is CASSLYRPSGNTIYF. The CDR3 DNA reads TGTGCCAGCAGCTTATACAGGCCCTCTGGAAACACCATATATTTT.

V and J are TRBV27 and TRBJ2-7; D is undetermined. V was cut by 6 bases and J by 0 bases, with 9 bases left in between. Germline CDR1 and CDR2: MNHEY and SMNVEV (reference sequence). This CDR3 contains 13 residues. CDR3 loop: CASSIDNSYEQYF. CDR3 sequence (DNA): TGTGCCAGCAGCATCGACAACTCCTACGAGCAGTACTTC.